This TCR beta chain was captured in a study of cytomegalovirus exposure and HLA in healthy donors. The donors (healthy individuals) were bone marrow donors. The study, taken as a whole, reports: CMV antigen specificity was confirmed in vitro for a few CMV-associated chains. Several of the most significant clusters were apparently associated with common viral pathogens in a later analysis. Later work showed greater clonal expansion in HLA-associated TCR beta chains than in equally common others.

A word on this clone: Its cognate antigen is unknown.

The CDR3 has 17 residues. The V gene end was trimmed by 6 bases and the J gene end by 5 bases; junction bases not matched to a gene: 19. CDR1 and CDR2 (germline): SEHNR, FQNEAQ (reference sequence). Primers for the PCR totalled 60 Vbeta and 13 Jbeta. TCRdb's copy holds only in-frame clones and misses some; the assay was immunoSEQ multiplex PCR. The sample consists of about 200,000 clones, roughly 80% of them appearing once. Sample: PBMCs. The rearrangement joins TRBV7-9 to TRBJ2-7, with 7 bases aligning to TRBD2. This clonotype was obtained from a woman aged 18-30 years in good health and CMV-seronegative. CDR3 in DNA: TGTGCCAGCAGTTCTCGGGGTAGCGGGCCACTGAGGGACGAGCAGTACGTC. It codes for CASSSRGSGPLRDEQYV.